Given below is one TCR beta chain in context. What it binds is unknown. Naive CD8 isolation took CD45RO-negative cells positively selected for CCR7 and excluded terminally differentiated effector memory CD45RA+ cells. The entry originates in a study of shared clonotypes between healthy human individuals. Germline V gene lookup returns CDR1 LGHNA and CDR2 YSLEER. The CDR3 has 16 amino acids. Trimming at V came to 0 bases and at J to 0 bases, leaving 2 bases not matched to a gene. Study results and limitations: Incompleteness in sorted-subset sequencing, despite large depth, was shown by rarefaction.

Each sorted subset replicate got 200 ng genomic DNA, tens of thousands of genomes. Method: immunoSEQ multiplex PCR; TCRdb's copy keeps in-frame clones and lacks some. The table has approximately 740,000 clones, over 90% seen once. The clonotype comes from a man aged 25-45 years in good health. V and J are TRBV4-3 and TRBJ2-7, with 10 bases aligning to TRBD2. The sequenced sample consisted of naive CD8+ T cells sorted from blood. The CDR3 DNA follows: TGCGCCAGCAGCCAAGAACCTAGCGGGAGCTCCTACGAGCAGTACTTC. This encodes CASSQEPSGSSYEQYF.